This T cell receptor beta chain was sequenced during a study of graft-versus-host responses after intestinal transplantation. General study results and limits: Levels of circulating GvH clones at their peak were associated with early post-transplant HvG declines.

Notes on this clone: No antigen is known for it.

The data were produced by immunoSEQ multiplex PCR, yet TCRdb's version contains in-frame clones alone and is incomplete. The sample consists of 40,000 to 45,000 clones, about 89% of them appearing once. Per germline, CDR1 MNHEY and CDR2 SVGAGI. Germline trimming cut 6 bases from V and 6 bases from J; bases unmatched to any gene: 8. This CDR3 contains 15 residues. Sequencing was performed on PBMCs, taken about 330 days after intestinal transplant. The clonotype originates from a human patient who received an intestinal transplant, so some T cells may come from the graft donor. This rearrangement joins TRBV6-5 to TRBJ1-5; 10 nucleotides align to TRBD1. The CDR3 reads CASSLGQGTSQPQHF. CDR3 nucleotide sequence: TGTGCCAGCAGCCTGGGACAGGGGACGAGTCAGCCCCAGCATTTT.